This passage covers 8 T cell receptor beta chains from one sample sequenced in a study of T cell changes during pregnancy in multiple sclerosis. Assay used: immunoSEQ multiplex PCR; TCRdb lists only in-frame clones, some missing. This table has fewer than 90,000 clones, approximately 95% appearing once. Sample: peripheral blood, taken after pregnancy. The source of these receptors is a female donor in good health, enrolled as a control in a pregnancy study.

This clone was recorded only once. CDR3 loop: CASSLRGTGGNTEAFF. For the CDR3, the DNA is TGCGCCAGCAGCTTGCGCGGGACAGGGGGGAACACTGAAGCTTTCTTT. The gene calls are TRBV5-1 and TRBJ1-1, with TRBD1 matching over 11 bases. The CDR3 is made up of 16 amino acids. Looked up from germline, CDR1 is SGHRS and CDR2 is YFSETQ. Trimming removed 1 base from V and 1 base from J; junction bases left unmatched: 3.

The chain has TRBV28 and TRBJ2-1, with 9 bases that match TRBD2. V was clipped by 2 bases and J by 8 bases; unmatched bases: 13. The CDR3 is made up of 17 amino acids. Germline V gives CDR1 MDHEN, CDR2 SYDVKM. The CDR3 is CASSLSSGLAPNYEQFF. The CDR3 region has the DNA TGTGCCAGCAGTTTAAGTTCCGGACTAGCGCCGAACTATGAGCAGTTCTTC.

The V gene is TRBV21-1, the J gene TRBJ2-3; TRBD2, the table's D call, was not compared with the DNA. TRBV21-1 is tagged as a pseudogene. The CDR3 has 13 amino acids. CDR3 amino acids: CAPRAGATDTQYF. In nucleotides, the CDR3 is TGTGCCCCCCGGGCGGGGGCCACAGATACGCAGTATTTT.

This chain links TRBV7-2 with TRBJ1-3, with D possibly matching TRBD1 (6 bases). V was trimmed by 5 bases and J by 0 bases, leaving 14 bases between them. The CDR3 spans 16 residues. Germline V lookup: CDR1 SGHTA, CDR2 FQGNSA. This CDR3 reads CASSLRQAGSGNTIYF. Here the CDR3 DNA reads TGTGCCAGCAGCCTTCGACAGGCCGGCTCTGGAAACACCATATATTTT.

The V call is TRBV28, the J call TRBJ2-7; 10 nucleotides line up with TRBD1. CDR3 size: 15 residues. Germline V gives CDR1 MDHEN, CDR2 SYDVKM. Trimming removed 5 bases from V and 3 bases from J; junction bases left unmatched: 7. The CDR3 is CASSGGGTGDYEQYF. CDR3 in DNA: TGTGCCAGCAGTGGGGGGGGGACAGGGGACTACGAGCAGTACTTC. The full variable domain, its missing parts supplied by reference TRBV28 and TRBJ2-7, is DVKVTQSSRYLVKRTGEKVFLECVQDMDHENMFWYRQDPGLGLRLIYFSYDVKMKEKGDIPEGYSVSREKKERFSLILESASTNQTSMYLCASSGGGTGDYEQYFGPGTRLTVT.

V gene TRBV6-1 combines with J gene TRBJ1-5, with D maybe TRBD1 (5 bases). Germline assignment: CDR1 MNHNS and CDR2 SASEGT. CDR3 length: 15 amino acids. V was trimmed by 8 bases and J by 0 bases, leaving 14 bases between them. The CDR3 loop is CASGVDNYSNQPQHF. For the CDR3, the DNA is TGTGCCAGCGGCGTGGACAATTATAGCAATCAGCCCCAGCATTTT.

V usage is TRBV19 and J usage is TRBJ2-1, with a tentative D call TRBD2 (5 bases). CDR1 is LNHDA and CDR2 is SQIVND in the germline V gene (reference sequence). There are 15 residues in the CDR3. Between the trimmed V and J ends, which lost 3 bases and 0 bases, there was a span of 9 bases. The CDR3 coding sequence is TGTGCCAGTAGTATCCCGGGAAGCTCCTACAATGAGCAGTTCTTC. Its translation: CASSIPGSSYNEQFF. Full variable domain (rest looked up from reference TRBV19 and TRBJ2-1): DGGITQSPKYLFRKEGQNVTLSCEQNLNHDAMYWYRQDPGQGLRLIYYSQIVNDFQKGDIAEGYSVSREKKESFPLTVTSAQKNPTAFYLCASSIPGSSYNEQFFGPGTRLTVL.

The CDR3 DNA sequence: TGTGCCAGCAGTGGTCGTAGCGGGAGTCCCACAGATACGCAGTATTTT. It specifies CASSGRSGSPTDTQYF. The chain links TRBV6-1 to TRBJ2-3, with 9 bases lining up with TRBD2. The J segment lost 2 bases and the V segment lost 4 bases, leaving 7 bases of the junction unmatched. Germline CDR1 reads MNHNS; CDR2 reads SASEGT. The CDR3 totals 16 residues.